Presented here are 6 T cell receptor beta chains from one specimen sequenced in a study of OX40 agonist ivuxolimab in advanced cancers. Profiled with immunoSEQ multiplex PCR; TCRdb holds only in-frame clones, not every one. The sample contains about 79,000 clones, about 90% of which appear only once. The sequencing used CD4+ or CD8+ T cells sorted from blood, collected in a trial of the OX40 agonist ivuxolimab. Receptors were obtained from an adult with an advanced solid tumor such as melanoma, head and neck, liver or kidney cancer.

J is TRBJ2-7 and V is TRBV11-2, with D perhaps assigned TRBD1 or TRBD2 (6 bases each). Trimming took off 0 bases at V and 2 bases at J, with 14 bases between the two ends. The CDR3 contains 16 residues. Germline V gene sequence: CDR1 SGHAT, CDR2 FQNNGV. Here the CDR3 DNA reads TGTGCCAGCAGCTTAGATTCGGGGGCCTCCACCTACGAGCAGTACTTC. Amino acids: CASSLDSGASTYEQYF.

The chain joins TRBV28 to TRBJ2-7, with TRBD1 matching 10 bases. This CDR3 is 17 amino acids long. Germline-derived CDR1 and CDR2 are MDHEN and SYDVKM. J was trimmed by 3 bases and V by 6 bases; bases with no gene match: 14. The CDR3 loop reads CASSSHSTGGLGYEQYF. CDR3 DNA: TGTGCCAGCAGCTCCCATTCGACAGGGGGCCTCGGCTACGAGCAGTACTTC.

CDR3 in amino acids: CASSVGISGETQYF. In DNA form, the CDR3 reads TGTGCCAGCAGCGTAGGGATTAGCGGGGAGACCCAGTACTTC. This chain links TRBV9 with TRBJ2-5, with 7 bases that match TRBD2. The length of the CDR3 is 14 residues. CDR1 SGDLS and CDR2 YYNGEE come from the germline V gene. The V and J ends lost 0 bases and 5 bases, in that order; junction bases with no gene match: 4.

J is TRBJ1-2 and V is TRBV19; maybe TRBD1 (6 bases). The V gene lost 1 base and the J gene lost 3 bases, with 12 bases spanning the gap. The CDR3 sequence is 15 residues long. From germline, CDR1 is LNHDA and CDR2 SQIVND (reference sequence). CDR3 residues: CASSIGPGVYYGYTF. CDR3 bases: TGTGCCAGTAGTATAGGTCCAGGGGTCTACTATGGCTACACCTTC.

The chain uses TRBV11-2 and TRBJ2-3; no clear D gene. V was shortened by 5 bases and J by 6 bases, with 15 bases between the two germline ends. The CDR3 is 14 residues long. Germline V gene sequence: CDR1 SGHAT, CDR2 FQNNGV. CDR3 in DNA: TGTGCCAGCAGCCTTAGCTCTCCCGGGGATACGCAGTATTTT. This codes for CASSLSSPGDTQYF.

J is TRBJ2-7 and V is TRBV7-9; D perhaps matches TRBD1 (5 bases). V was cut by 3 bases and J by 5 bases, with 17 bases left in between. This CDR3 has 15 amino acids. CDR1 SEHNR and CDR2 FQNEAQ come from the germline V gene (reference sequence). This CDR3 is CASSLEYSGYDEQYF. CDR3 sequence (DNA): TGTGCCAGCAGCTTGGAATACTCAGGGTACGACGAGCAGTACTTC.